The source of this TCR beta chain is a study of blood T cells in healthy people across ages. The donors, all healthy, were Caucasians living in Russia, aged about 6 to 90. At least 7 million PBMCs were isolated per sample. A second about 7 to 11 cycle PCR used barcoded and J-beta primers. MiXCR was run by TCRdb on the 5' RACE reads, yielding one entry per CDR3 protein. This table holds approximately 800,000 distinct CDR3 sequences, about 55% found once. The trim removed 5 bases at V and 8 bases at J, leaving 6 bases unmatched. CDR3 length: 13 amino acids. From germline, CDR1 is KGHSH and CDR2 LQKENI. Material: blood. The TCR was taken from a man aged 80 or over in good health. V gene TRBV18 combines with J gene TRBJ2-1; 7 bases are a match to TRBD2. The CDR3 reads CASSLREWYEQFF. The CDR3 DNA sequence: TGTGCCAGCTCATTGCGGGAGTGGTATGAGCAGTTCTTC.